This TCR beta chain was captured by sequencing in a study of blood T cell repertoires in COVID-19. Study summary: In each case, the material was cDNA or gDNA derived from T cells, B-cell-depleted T cells, or PBMCs.

Germline V lookup: CDR1 MNHNY, CDR2 SVGAGI (reference sequence). Losses at the gene ends were 0 bases for V and 6 bases for J; bases not matched to a gene: 4. The CDR3 spans 15 residues. Measured with immunoSEQ multiplex PCR; TCRdb has only the in-frame clones, and not every one. Of around 290,000 clones listed, approximately 93% were seen once; the top ten hold 2.2%. Enrolled during active infection, Seattle patients were then followed longitudinally. This chain links TRBV6-6 with TRBJ2-2, with 7 bases lining up with TRBD2. The specimen was peripheral blood. This sequence originates from a woman younger than 45 with COVID-19, enrolled during active disease. In DNA form, the CDR3 reads TGTGCCAGCAGTTACTCGGGCGGGGGACCCGGGGAGCTGTTTTTT. This translates into CASSYSGGGPGELFF.